The rows below give T cell receptor beta chains drawn from one sample of a study of blood T cell repertoires in COVID-19. Only in-frame clones appear in the TCRdb table, and some are missing; sequencing was by immunoSEQ multiplex PCR. The table has tens of thousands of clones, 85% to 90% seen once. Sequenced input: peripheral blood. These receptors came from a man in his sixties or seventies with active or convalescent COVID-19. CDR3s include the opening cysteine and the closing phenylalanine or tryptophan. D genes are given only for firm matches. Where a row states a size, it is once, few, many or the class of an expanded clone; other rows omit it.

TRBV7-9	-	-	TRBJ1-1	TGTGCCAGCAGCTCCGACATGAACACTGAAGCTTTCTTT	CASSSDMNTEAFF
TRBV14	TRBD1	-	TRBJ2-7	TGTGCCAGCAGCCATTTGGGACAGGGAAGCTACGAGCAGTACTTC	CASSHLGQGSYEQYF
TRBV5-1	-	few	TRBJ2-5	TGCGCCAGCAGCTTGGTGGAAACAGGGACGGAGACCCAGTACTTC	CASSLVETGTETQYF
TRBV19	-	once	TRBJ2-1	TGTGCCAGTAGTATCGCCCACAGGGCCCCCTACAATGAGCAGTTCTTC	CASSIAHRAPYNEQFF
TRBV28	TRBD2	once	TRBJ2-2	TGTGCCAGCAGTCCCAGGGTCGGGACTAGCGGGAGGGCGAACACCGGGGAGCTGTTTTTT	CASSPRVGTSGRANTGELFF
TRBV5-4	TRBD2	-	TRBJ2-3	TGTGCCACATACACTAGCGGGAGAAGAGATACGCAGTATTTT	CATYTSGRRDTQYF
TRBV2	-	-	TRBJ1-3	TGTGCCACCGGACAGTACTCTGGAAACACCATATATTTT	CATGQYSGNTIYF
TRBV28	TRBD1	-	TRBJ2-1	TGTGCCAGCAGTTCACAGGGGGCGCGGGTCCACGAGCAGTTCTTC	CASSSQGARVHEQFF
TRBV19	TRBD1	-	TRBJ1-1	TGTGCCAGTAGCCGACAGGGGATAAACACTGAAGCTTTCTTT	CASSRQGINTEAFF
TRBV2	-	-	TRBJ2-7	TGTGCCAGCAGTACCGACAGGTTCTTTGGAGGCGAGCAGTACTTC	CASSTDRFFGGEQYF
TRBV28	-	-	TRBJ1-5	TGTGCCAGCAGCTACGGGGGTCAGCCCCAGCATTTT	CASSYGGQPQHF
TRBV28	-	once	TRBJ1-4	TGTGCCAGCAGTTTGGGAGGGAATAATGAAAAACTGTTTTTT	CASSLGGNNEKLFF